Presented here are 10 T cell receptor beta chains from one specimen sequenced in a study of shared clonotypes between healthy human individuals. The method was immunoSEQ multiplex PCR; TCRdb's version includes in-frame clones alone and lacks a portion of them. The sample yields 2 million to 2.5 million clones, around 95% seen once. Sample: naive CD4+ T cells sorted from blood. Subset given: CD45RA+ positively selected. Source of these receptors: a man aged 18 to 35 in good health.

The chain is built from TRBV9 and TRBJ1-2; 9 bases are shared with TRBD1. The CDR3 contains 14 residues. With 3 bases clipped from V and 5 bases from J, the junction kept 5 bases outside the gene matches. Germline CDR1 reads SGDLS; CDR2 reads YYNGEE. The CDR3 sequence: CASSGQGERYGYTF. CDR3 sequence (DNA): TGTGCCAGCAGCGGACAGGGGGAGCGGTATGGCTACACCTTC.

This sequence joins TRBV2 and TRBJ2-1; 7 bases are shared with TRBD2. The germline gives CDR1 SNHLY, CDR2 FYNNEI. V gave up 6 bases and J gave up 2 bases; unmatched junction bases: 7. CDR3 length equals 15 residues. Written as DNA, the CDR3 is TGTGCCAGCAGGGCGGGGCGGGAGACCTACAATGAGCAGTTCTTC. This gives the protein CASRAGRETYNEQFF.

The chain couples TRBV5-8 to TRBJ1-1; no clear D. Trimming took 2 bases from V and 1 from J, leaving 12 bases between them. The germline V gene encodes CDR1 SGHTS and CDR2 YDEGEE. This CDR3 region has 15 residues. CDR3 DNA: TGTGCCAGCAGCTTTCATTTGACGGAGAACACTGAAGCTTTCTTT. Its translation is CASSFHLTENTEAFF.

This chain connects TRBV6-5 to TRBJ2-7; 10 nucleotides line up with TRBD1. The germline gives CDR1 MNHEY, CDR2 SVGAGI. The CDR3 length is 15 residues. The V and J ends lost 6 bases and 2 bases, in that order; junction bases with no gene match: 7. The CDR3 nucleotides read TGTGCCAGCAGCCGATTGACAGGGGGCCCCTACGAGCAGTACTTC. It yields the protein CASSRLTGGPYEQYF.

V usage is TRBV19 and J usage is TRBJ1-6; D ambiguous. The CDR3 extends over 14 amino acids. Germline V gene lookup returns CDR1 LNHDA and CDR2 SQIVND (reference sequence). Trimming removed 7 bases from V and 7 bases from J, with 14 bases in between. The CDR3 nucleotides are TGTGCCAGTAAAACGAGCGAAGGAAATTCACCCCTCCACTTT. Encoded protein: CASKTSEGNSPLHF.

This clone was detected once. CDR3 DNA sequence: TGTGCCATCCAGGCGGAAACGAACTATGGCTACACCTTC. Translated: CAIQAETNYGYTF. The rearrangement joins TRBV28 to TRBJ1-2, with D hard to call. The germline V gene has CDR1 MDHEN and CDR2 SYDVKM. This CDR3 comprises 13 residues. Trimming removed 10 bases at V and 2 bases at J, with 14 bases between.

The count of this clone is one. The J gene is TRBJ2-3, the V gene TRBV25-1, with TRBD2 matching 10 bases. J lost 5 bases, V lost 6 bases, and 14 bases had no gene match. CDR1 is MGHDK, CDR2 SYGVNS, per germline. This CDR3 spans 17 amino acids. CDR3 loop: CASSPGPAGGQGDTQYF. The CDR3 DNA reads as TGTGCCAGCAGCCCTGGCCCAGCGGGAGGGCAGGGAGATACGCAGTATTTT.

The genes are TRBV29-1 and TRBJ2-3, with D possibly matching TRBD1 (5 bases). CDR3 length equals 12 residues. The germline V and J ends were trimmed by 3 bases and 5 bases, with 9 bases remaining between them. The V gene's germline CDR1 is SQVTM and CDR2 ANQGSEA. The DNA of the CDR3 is TGCAGCGTTGACCAGGGAATAGATACGCAGTATTTT. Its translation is CSVDQGIDTQYF.

The CDR3 bases are TGTGCCAGTAGTCCCCGGACAGGTGGGGTTGGCTACACCTTC. As protein: CASSPRTGGVGYTF. The chain joins TRBV19 to TRBJ1-2, with 7 bases matching TRBD1. The germline CDR1 and CDR2 sequences are LNHDA and SQIVND (reference sequence). The J segment lost 7 bases and the V segment lost 5 bases, leaving 10 bases of the junction unmatched. The CDR3 sequence is 14 residues long.

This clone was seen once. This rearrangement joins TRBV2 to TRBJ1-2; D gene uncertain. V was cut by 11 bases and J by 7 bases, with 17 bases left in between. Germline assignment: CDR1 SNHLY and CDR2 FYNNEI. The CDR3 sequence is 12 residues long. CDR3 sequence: CAGRSLVRGYTF. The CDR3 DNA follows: TGTGCCGGGAGGTCGCTTGTTCGTGGCTACACCTTC.